This T cell receptor beta chain was sequenced in a study of blood T cells in healthy people across ages. Together with a sample-barcoded 5' primer, a J-beta primer mix was included in a second PCR lasting 7 to 11 cycles. Via MiXCR, TCRdb re-called the 5' RACE reads, giving one row per CDR3 protein. The sample holds approximately 1.5 million distinct CDR3 sequences, approximately 39% seen once. In this sample, this clonotype turned up once. This receptor was taken from a woman under 30 in good health. The sample taken for sequencing was blood.

The CDR3 DNA is TGTGCCAGCAGTAACCGACTAGCGGGAACCTACGAGCAGTACTTC. It codes for CASSNRLAGTYEQYF. The rearrangement links TRBV27 to TRBJ2-7, with 11 nucleotides matching TRBD2. J lost 2 bases, V lost 5 bases, and 5 bases had no gene match. CDR1 is MNHEY, CDR2 SMNVEV, per germline (reference sequence). This CDR3 has 15 amino acids.